This TCR beta chain came from a study of blood T cell repertoires in COVID-19. The CDR3 has 14 residues. Germline loops: CDR1 MDHEN, CDR2 SYDVKM. V gave up 4 bases and J gave up 4 bases, with 13 bases separating them. This clone was found once. Original handling: Estimation of nucleated cell counts relied on the amplification of reference gene primers. Sequencing used immunoSEQ multiplex PCR; TCRdb keeps in-frame clones, though not all of them. The DNA gave D and trimming, while V, J and clone size come from that table. Found here are approximately 250,000 clones, 86% of them singletons; the top ten hold about 8.6%.

This clonotype was obtained from a man aged 40-49 years with active or convalescent COVID-19. Sequenced input: peripheral blood. The chain combines TRBV28 with TRBJ1-1; unclear D gene. The CDR3 loop is CASSSATLRTEAFF. CDR3 DNA: TGTGCCAGCAGTTCAGCGACCCTCCGCACTGAAGCTTTCTTT.